The clone carrying this T cell receptor (beta chain) was picked up a small number of times. As yet, its antigen is unknown. This record comes from a study of vaccination and CD4 T cells after COVID-19. On the study more broadly: The authors exposed cells to overlapping spike peptides derived from SARS-CoV-2, HCoV-NL63, HCoV-OC43 and HCoV-229E. Study-wide results and limits: Convalescent patients had a median roughly 86% of post-vaccine SARS-CoV-2-reactive clones that were detected only after vaccination, not before it.

The treatment denotes: roughly nine-day PBMC culture with coronavirus spike peptide pools or control peptides (ViraFEST assay). In this cohort, PCR tests turned positive between March and December 2020, predating US Alpha, Beta and Delta variants. Cell culture was performed with roughly 2 million PBMCs per well in the presence of approximately 9.4 IU/ml IL-2 and about 9.4 ug/ml peptide pools. Sequencing of the DNA from cultured CD4+ T cells was carried out with the Oncomine TCR Beta short-read assay. TCRdb itself ran the PCR reads through MiXCR, one entry per CDR3 protein. The sample holds approximately 17,000 distinct CDR3 sequences, approximately 53% seen once. CDR3 length equals 19 residues. Germline V gives CDR1 SGHTA, CDR2 FQGTGA. The junction had 7 bases not matched to a gene; V was cut back by 2 bases and J by 3 bases.

The chain joins TRBV7-3 to TRBJ2-1; 16 nucleotides align to TRBD2. The TCR comes from a human donor who had recovered from COVID-19. Sequences were obtained from CD4+ T cells from blood, cultured in vitro. The CDR3 is CASSLVGTSGGAVYNEQFF. The CDR3 region has the DNA TGTGCCAGCAGCTTAGTCGGGACTAGCGGGGGGGCCGTCTACAATGAGCAGTTCTTC. Full variable domain (rest looked up from reference TRBV7-3 and TRBJ2-1): GAGVSQTPSNKVTEKGKYVELRCDPISGHTALYWYRQSLGQGPEFLIYFQGTGAADDSGLPNDRFFAVRPEGSVSTLKIQRTERGDSAVYLCASSLVGTSGGAVYNEQFFGPGTRLTVL.